One sample yielded the 23 T cell receptor beta chains listed below, sequenced in a study of early T cells in non-severe SARS-CoV-2 infection (dated by TCRdb to the early 2020s). Libraries were prepared through 5' RACE. Sequencing instrument: NextSeq 500. TCRdb took the public reads, trimmed them with fastp at Q25, ran MiXCR for clone calling and kept in-frame beta chains. Rows are combined by CDR3 protein, so each entry shows the most common genes and DNA. This sample lists under 35,000 distinct CDR3 sequences; approximately 5% were detected once. About a fifth of the sample lies in the top ten. Input material: whole blood. The receptors here all came from an adult who was a healthcare worker with PCR-confirmed SARS-CoV-2 infection or an uninfected control (not recorded which).

This clonotype was seen ten or more times. The chain uses TRBV7-6 and TRBJ2-2; perhaps D is TRBD1 or TRBD2 (8 bases each). From germline, CDR1 is SGHVS and CDR2 FNYEAQ. V was clipped by 11 bases and J by 4 bases, with 23 bases between them. This CDR3 is 16 amino acids long. For the CDR3, the DNA is TGTGCCGTCCAGGGGGCTGCGGGGGGACTCACCGGGGAGCTGTTTTTT. It translates to CAVQGAAGGLTGELFF.

Ten or more counts support this clonotype. The rearrangement joins TRBV10-3 to TRBJ2-3; 10 positions agree with TRBD2. The CDR3 runs to 15 residues. V was pared by 2 bases and J by 3 bases, with 2 bases of the junction left unmatched. The V gene's germline CDR1 is ENHRY and CDR2 SYGVKD. CDR3: CAISEIAGGTDTQYF. Here the CDR3 DNA reads TGTGCCATCAGTGAGATAGCGGGGGGTACAGATACGCAGTATTTT.

The chain combines TRBV20-1 with TRBJ2-3, with D hard to call. The CDR3 length is 13 residues. Trimming took off 0 bases at V and 4 bases at J, with 8 bases between the two ends. Germline lookup yields CDR1 DFQATT and CDR2 SNEGSKA (reference sequence). CDR3 coding DNA: TGCAGTGCTAGAGACGGTCCCGCAGATACGCAGTATTTT. Translating it yields CSARDGPADTQYF.

This clonotype has at least ten counts. V gene TRBV6-5 combines with J gene TRBJ2-7, with TRBD2 matching over 7 bases. This CDR3 contains 15 residues. Losses at the gene ends were 2 bases for V and 1 base for J; bases not matched to a gene: 5. Germline V gene data show CDR1 as MNHEY and CDR2 as SVGAGI. CDR3 amino acids: CASSYSAGESYEQYF. The CDR3 nucleotides read TGTGCCAGCAGTTACAGCGCGGGAGAGTCCTACGAGCAGTACTTC.

This clonotype showed up many times. V is TRBV5-1 and J is TRBJ2-5; 8 nucleotides agree with TRBD2. The ends lost 0 bases at V and 4 bases at J; junction bases unmatched: 5. CDR3 size: 15 residues. The germline V gene has CDR1 SGHRS and CDR2 YFSETQ. The CDR3 nucleotides read TGCGCCAGCAGCTTGGTTGGGCTAGCGGGAGAGACCCAGTACTTC. Encoded protein: CASSLVGLAGETQYF.

This clonotype was recorded at least ten times. The chain joins TRBV4-3 to TRBJ1-4; TRBD1 is a possible D gene (5 bases). Germline assignment: CDR1 LGHNA and CDR2 YSLEER. This CDR3 is built from 15 residues. The V end was cut by 0 bases, the J end by 4 bases, with 9 bases between. The CDR3: CASSQDVRDNEKLFF. DNA of the CDR3: TGCGCCAGCAGCCAAGATGTCAGGGATAATGAAAAACTGTTTTTT.

This clonotype has a handful of counts. This chain connects TRBV5-1 to TRBJ2-4; maybe TRBD2 (7 bases). V was trimmed by 3 bases and J by 7 bases, leaving 11 bases between them. The germline V gene encodes CDR1 SGHRS and CDR2 YFSETQ. This CDR3 region has 13 residues. This chain's CDR3 is CASSSGGPNIQYF. The CDR3 DNA sequence: TGCGCCAGCAGCTCCGGGGGGCCGAACATTCAGTACTTC.

This clonotype has a count of ten or more. V and J are TRBV20-1 and TRBJ2-7; D unclear. CDR1 is DFQATT and CDR2 is SNEGSKA in the germline V gene (reference sequence). V lost 5 bases to trimming and J lost 0 bases, with 11 bases between them. The CDR3 sequence is 13 residues long. The CDR3: CSAPLPSSYEQYF. CDR3 in DNA: TGCAGTGCTCCACTTCCAAGCTCCTACGAGCAGTACTTC.

This clonotype has ten or more counts. The CDR3 is CSATPRRLAKNIQYF. In DNA, the CDR3 is TGCAGTGCTACCCCGCGGAGACTAGCCAAAAACATTCAGTACTTC. The gene calls are TRBV20-1 and TRBJ2-4; the D is unclear. Trimming shortened V by 4 bases and J by 0 bases, and 13 bases separated the two germline ends. This CDR3 is 15 amino acids long. In germline, CDR1 is DFQATT, CDR2 SNEGSKA (reference sequence).

Ten or more counts support this clonotype. The chain joins TRBV7-9 to TRBJ1-1; D remains unclear. This CDR3 has 13 residues. V lost 4 bases and J lost 0, with 6 bases in between. Germline V lookup: CDR1 SEHNR, CDR2 FQNEAQ (reference sequence). CDR3 in amino acids: CASSSKLNTEAFF. In nucleotides, the CDR3 is TGTGCCAGCAGCTCAAAATTGAACACTGAAGCTTTCTTT.

The V gene is TRBV5-6, the J gene TRBJ2-5; D might be TRBD2 (6 bases). Per germline, CDR1 SGHDT and CDR2 YYEEEE. V was cut by 4 bases and J by 3 bases, with 13 bases left in between. This CDR3 spans 14 amino acids. The CDR3 sequence: CASSEPGAEETQYF. CDR3 nucleotides: TGTGCCAGCAGCGAACCGGGAGCCGAAGAGACCCAGTACTTC.

This clonotype came up many times. V and J are TRBV2 and TRBJ1-1; tentatively, D is TRBD1 (5 bases). The CDR3 is 13 amino acids. Germline V lookup: CDR1 SNHLY, CDR2 FYNNEI. Trimming left V 7 bases short and J 3 bases short, with 12 bases between. The CDR3 loop is CASTRQPYTEAFF. CDR3 bases: TGTGCCAGCACCCGACAGCCCTACACTGAAGCTTTCTTT.

The DNA for the CDR3 is TGTGCCAGCAGCCAAGCTTTCAGGGGGCGTCTCGCAGAGACCCAGTACTTC. It translates to CASSQAFRGRLAETQYF. The chain joins TRBV14 to TRBJ2-5; 8 nucleotides line up with TRBD1. The CDR3 length is 17 residues. After removal of 1 base from V and 4 bases from J, the junction contained 11 bases not matched to a gene. From germline, CDR1 is SGHDN and CDR2 FVKESK. Based on the CDR3 plus reference TRBV14 and TRBJ2-5, the full variable domain is EAGVTQFPSHSVIEKGQTVTLRCDPISGHDNLYWYRRVMGKEIKFLLHFVKESKQDESGMPNNRFLAERTGGTYSTLKVQPAELEDSGVYFCASSQAFRGRLAETQYFGPGTRLLVL.

The chain has TRBV11-3 and TRBJ2-5; 7 positions agree with TRBD2. This CDR3 has 14 residues. The germline V gene encodes CDR1 SGHNT and CDR2 YENEEA. V was pared by 1 base and J by 4 bases, with 3 bases of the junction left unmatched. CDR3 in amino acids: CASSLGGSPETQYF. The DNA of the CDR3 is TGTGCCAGCAGCTTAGGCGGGAGCCCAGAGACCCAGTACTTC. The full variable domain, completed using reference TRBV11-3 and TRBJ2-5, is EAGVVQSPRYKIIEKKQPVAFWCNPISGHNTLYWYLQNLGQGPELLIRYENEEAVDDSQLPKDRFSAERLKGVDSTLKIQPAELGDSAVYLCASSLGGSPETQYFGPGTRLLVL.

This clonotype was counted only a few times. This sequence joins TRBV7-2 and TRBJ2-5, with TRBD1 matching over 10 bases. CDR3 length: 15 residues. CDR1 and CDR2 from the germline V gene are SGHTA and FQGNSA. V was pared by 3 bases and J by 5 bases, with 6 bases of the junction left unmatched. The CDR3 bases are TGTGCCAGCAGCTTTCGACAGGGGGCGGATGAGACCCAGTACTTC. Its translation is CASSFRQGADETQYF.

This clonotype was seen many times. This sequence joins TRBV6-5 and TRBJ1-6, with D possibly TRBD1 on 6 matching bases. Trimming removed 6 bases at V and 8 bases at J, with 8 bases between. CDR3 size: 12 residues. In germline, CDR1 is MNHEY, CDR2 SVGAGI. In DNA form, the CDR3 reads TGTGCCAGCAGCCGACAGGATTCACCCCTCCACTTT. Protein sequence: CASSRQDSPLHF.

This clonotype showed up many times. The rearrangement uses TRBV7-9 and TRBJ2-6; no definite D call. The germline V gene encodes CDR1 SEHNR and CDR2 FQNEAQ (reference sequence). The V end lost 6 bases, the J end lost 2 bases, and 8 bases lay between the germline ends. The CDR3 sequence is 14 residues long. The CDR3 sequence: CASSWGPGANVLTF. DNA for the CDR3: TGTGCCAGCAGTTGGGGTCCTGGGGCCAACGTCCTGACTTTC.

The chain uses TRBV5-5 and TRBJ1-2; D gene unclear. Trimming pared 2 bases from V and 4 bases from J, leaving 9 bases between. This CDR3 contains 13 residues. Germline CDR1 SGHKS, CDR2 YYEKEE (reference sequence). CDR3: CASSLGIGYGYTF. As DNA, the CDR3 is TGTGCCAGCAGCTTAGGCATTGGCTATGGCTACACCTTC.

This clonotype was observed many times. V is TRBV30 and J is TRBJ2-7, with D hard to call. Germline assignment: CDR1 GTSNPN and CDR2 SVGIG (reference sequence). This CDR3 spans 12 amino acids. V was clipped by 0 bases and J by 4 bases, with 7 bases between them. The CDR3, as DNA: TGTGCCTGGAGTGTCGGGCGGTACGAGCAGTACTTC. Translating gives CAWSVGRYEQYF.

This clonotype was seen more than once but under ten times. The chain is built from TRBV28 and TRBJ2-3; no firm D call. The CDR3 has 19 amino acids. In germline, CDR1 is MDHEN, CDR2 SYDVKM. Trimming cost V 3 bases and J 0 bases, with 22 bases left between them. CDR3 sequence (DNA): TGTGCCAGCAGTTTTCCCCCTCGGCGAGGATTTACTAGCACAGATACGCAGTATTTT. Protein: CASSFPPRRGFTSTDTQYF. Variable domain in full (rest from reference TRBV28 and TRBJ2-3): DVKVTQSSRYLVKRTGEKVFLECVQDMDHENMFWYRQDPGLGLRLIYFSYDVKMKEKGDIPEGYSVSREKKERFSLILESASTNQTSMYLCASSFPPRRGFTSTDTQYFGPGTRLTVL.

This clonotype has at least ten counts. The J gene is TRBJ2-2, the V gene TRBV6-2 or TRBV6-3; possible D gene TRBD2, 5 bases. Germline assignment: CDR1 MNHEY and CDR2 SVGEGT. This CDR3 contains 12 residues. Trimming took 6 bases from V and 3 from J, leaving 5 bases between them. The CDR3 loop reads CASREDTGELFF. Written as DNA, the CDR3 is TGTGCCAGCAGGGAGGACACCGGGGAGCTGTTTTTT.

At least ten counts were recorded for this clonotype. The chain couples TRBV20-1 to TRBJ2-1, with unresolved D. The CDR3 has 14 residues. Germline CDR1 and CDR2: DFQATT and SNEGSKA (reference sequence). Trimming removed 1 base at V and 10 bases at J, with 17 bases between. CDR3 residues: CSARVPPPRNEQFF. The CDR3 DNA follows: TGCAGTGCTAGAGTTCCCCCCCCTAGAAACGAGCAGTTCTTC.

This clonotype occurred many times. The genes are TRBV7-6 and TRBJ2-5; D assignment may be TRBD1 or TRBD2 (6 bases each). Between the trimmed V and J ends, which lost 8 bases and 1 base, there was a span of 11 bases. Germline-derived CDR1 and CDR2 are SGHVS and FNYEAQ. The CDR3 loop spans 13 amino acids. The CDR3, as DNA: TGTGCCAGCGGACGGGGGCGCCAAGAGACCCAGTACTTC. It encodes CASGRGRQETQYF.